Listed here is a single TCR beta chain. Its target is not known. No conserved phenylalanine or tryptophan ends this CDR3, so it is likely a read error. No DNA is shown, since the ends of the CDR3 on it are uncertain; the CDR3 is the one TCRdb lists. The germline V gene encodes CDR1 SGHVT and CDR2 SQSDAQ. The CDR3 totals 8 residues, both ends included. The source of the sample is a study of OX40 agonist ivuxolimab in advanced cancers. Study-wide background: Patients received the agonistic anti-OX40 (CD134) antibody ivuxolimab. Six ivuxolimab dose levels, 0.01 to 10 mg/kg, were given intravenously every 2 weeks. Of the participants, about 40% had some prior anti-PD-1, anti-PD-L1 or anti-CTLA-4 therapy, which was allowed.

Sequencing used immunoSEQ multiplex PCR; TCRdb keeps in-frame clones, though not all of them. The data hold just under 75,000 clones, with approximately 90% observed a single time. Study-level findings and limits: Averaged across samples, CD8+ T cells carried more expanded clones than CD4+ did.

The specimen was CD4+ or CD8+ T cells sorted from blood, collected in a trial of the OX40 agonist ivuxolimab. This clonotype originated in an adult with an advanced solid tumor such as melanoma, head and neck, liver or kidney cancer. The chain joins TRBV7-4 to TRBJ2-6; TRBD1, the table's D call, was not compared with the DNA. CDR3 residues: CASSLQGV.